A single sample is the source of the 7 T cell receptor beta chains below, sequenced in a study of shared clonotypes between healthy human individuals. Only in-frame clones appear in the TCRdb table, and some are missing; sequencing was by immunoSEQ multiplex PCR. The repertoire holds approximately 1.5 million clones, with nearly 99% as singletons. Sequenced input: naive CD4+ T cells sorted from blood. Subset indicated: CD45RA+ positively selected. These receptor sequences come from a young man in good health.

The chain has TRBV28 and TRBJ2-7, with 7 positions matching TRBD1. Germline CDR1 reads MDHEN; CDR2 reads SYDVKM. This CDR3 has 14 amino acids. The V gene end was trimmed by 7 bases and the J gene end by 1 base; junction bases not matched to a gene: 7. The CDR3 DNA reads TGTGCCAGCAACAGGGGTGTTAGGTCCTACGAGCAGTACTTC. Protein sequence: CASNRGVRSYEQYF.

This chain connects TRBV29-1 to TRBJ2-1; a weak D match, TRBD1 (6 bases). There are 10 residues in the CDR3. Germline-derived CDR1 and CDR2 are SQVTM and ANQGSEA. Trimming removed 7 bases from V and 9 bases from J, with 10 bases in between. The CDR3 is CSAYRVEQFF. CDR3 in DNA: TGCAGCGCTTACAGGGTTGAGCAGTTCTTC.

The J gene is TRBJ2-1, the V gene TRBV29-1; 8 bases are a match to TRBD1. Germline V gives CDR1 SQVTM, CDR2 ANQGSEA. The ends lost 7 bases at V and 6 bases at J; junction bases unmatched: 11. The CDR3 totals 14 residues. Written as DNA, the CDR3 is TGCAGCGAACGACAGGGGCTGGGGGGCAATGAGCAGTTCTTC. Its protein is CSERQGLGGNEQFF.

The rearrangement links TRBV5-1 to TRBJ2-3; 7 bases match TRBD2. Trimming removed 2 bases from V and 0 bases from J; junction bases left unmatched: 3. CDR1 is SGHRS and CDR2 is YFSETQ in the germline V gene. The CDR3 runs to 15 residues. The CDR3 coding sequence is TGCGCCAGCAGCTTTACTAGCGACAGCACAGATACGCAGTATTTT. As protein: CASSFTSDSTDTQYF.

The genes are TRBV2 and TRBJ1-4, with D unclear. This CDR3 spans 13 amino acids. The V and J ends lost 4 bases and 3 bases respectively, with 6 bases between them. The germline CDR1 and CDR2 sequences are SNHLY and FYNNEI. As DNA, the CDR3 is TGTGCCAGCAGTGGTCCGGCTAATGAAAAACTGTTTTTT. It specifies CASSGPANEKLFF.

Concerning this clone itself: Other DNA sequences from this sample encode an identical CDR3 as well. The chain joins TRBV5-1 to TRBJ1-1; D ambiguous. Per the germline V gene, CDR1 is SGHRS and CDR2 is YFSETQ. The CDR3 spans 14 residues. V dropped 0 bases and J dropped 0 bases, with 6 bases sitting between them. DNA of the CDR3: TGCGCCAGCAGCTTGGGGGTCTTGAACACTGAAGCTTTCTTT. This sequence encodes CASSLGVLNTEAFF.

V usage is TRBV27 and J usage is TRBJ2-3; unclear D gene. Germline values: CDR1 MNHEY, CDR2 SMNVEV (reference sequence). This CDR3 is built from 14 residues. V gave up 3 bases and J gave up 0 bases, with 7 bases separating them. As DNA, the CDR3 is TGTGCCAGCAGTTTGGCAGTAAGCACAGATACGCAGTATTTT. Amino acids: CASSLAVSTDTQYF.